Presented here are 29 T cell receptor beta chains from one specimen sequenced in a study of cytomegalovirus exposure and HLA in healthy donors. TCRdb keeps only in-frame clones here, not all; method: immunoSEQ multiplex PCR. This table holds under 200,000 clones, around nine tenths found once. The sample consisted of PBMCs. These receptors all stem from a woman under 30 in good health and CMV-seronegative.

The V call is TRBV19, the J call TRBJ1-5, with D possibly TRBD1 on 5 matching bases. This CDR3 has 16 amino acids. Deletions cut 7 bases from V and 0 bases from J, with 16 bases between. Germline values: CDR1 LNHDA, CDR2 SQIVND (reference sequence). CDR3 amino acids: CASIPRTDNSNQPQHF. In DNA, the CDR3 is TGTGCCAGTATCCCAAGGACGGACAATAGCAATCAGCCCCAGCATTTT.

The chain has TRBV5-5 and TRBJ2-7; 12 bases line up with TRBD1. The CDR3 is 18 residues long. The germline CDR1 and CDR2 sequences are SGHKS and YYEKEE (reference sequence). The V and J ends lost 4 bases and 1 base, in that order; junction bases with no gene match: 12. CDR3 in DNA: TGTGCCAGCAGCGTCTTTGGGACAGGGGGCGCTTCGTCCTACGAGCAGTACTTC. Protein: CASSVFGTGGASSYEQYF. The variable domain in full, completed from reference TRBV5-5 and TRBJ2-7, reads DAGVTQSPTHLIKTRGQQVTLRCSPISGHKSVSWYQQVLGQGPQFIFQYYEKEERGRGNFPDRFSARQFPNYSSELNVNALLLGDSALYLCASSVFGTGGASSYEQYFGPGTRLTVT.

The CDR3 region is CASSRPTSGGLARGTDTQYF. CDR3 sequence (DNA): TGTGCCAGCAGCCGACCGACTAGCGGGGGGCTCGCCCGGGGGACAGATACGCAGTATTTT. This chain connects TRBV27 to TRBJ2-3; 13 bases fit TRBD2. CDR3 length: 20 amino acids. Germline assignment: CDR1 MNHEY and CDR2 SMNVEV (reference sequence). V lost 6 bases, J lost 3 bases, and 18 bases stayed unmatched.

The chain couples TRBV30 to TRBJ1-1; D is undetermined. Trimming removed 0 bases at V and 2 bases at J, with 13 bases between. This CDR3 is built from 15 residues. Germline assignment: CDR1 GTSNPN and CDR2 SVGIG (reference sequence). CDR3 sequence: CAWSVKTNLNTEAFF. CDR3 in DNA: TGTGCCTGGAGTGTAAAAACTAATCTCAACACTGAAGCTTTCTTT.

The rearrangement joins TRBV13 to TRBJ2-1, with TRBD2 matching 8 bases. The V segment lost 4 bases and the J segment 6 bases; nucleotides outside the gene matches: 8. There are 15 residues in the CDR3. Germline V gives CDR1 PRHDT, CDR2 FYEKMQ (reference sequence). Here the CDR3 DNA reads TGTGCCAGCAGCTCCCTCCGGGAGGGCCGCAATGAGCAGTTCTTC. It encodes CASSSLREGRNEQFF.

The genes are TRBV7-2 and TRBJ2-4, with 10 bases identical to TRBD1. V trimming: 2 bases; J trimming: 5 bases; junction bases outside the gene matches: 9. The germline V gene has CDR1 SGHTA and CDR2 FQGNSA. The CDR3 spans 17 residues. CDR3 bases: TGTGCCAGCAGCTTACCGGCGACAGGGGGCAATGAAAACATTCAGTACTTC. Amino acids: CASSLPATGGNENIQYF.

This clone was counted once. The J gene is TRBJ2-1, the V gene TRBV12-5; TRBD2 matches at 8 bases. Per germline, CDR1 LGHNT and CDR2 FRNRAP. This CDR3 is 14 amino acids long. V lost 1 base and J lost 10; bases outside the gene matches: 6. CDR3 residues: CASGLGMTSAEQFF. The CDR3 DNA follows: TGTGCTAGTGGTTTGGGAATGACTAGCGCGGAGCAGTTCTTC.

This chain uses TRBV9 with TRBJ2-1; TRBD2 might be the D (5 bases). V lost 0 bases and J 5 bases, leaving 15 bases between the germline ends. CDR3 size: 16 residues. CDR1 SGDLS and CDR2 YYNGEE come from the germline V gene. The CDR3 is CASSVATPGGHNEQFF. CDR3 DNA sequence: TGTGCCAGCAGCGTAGCTACTCCCGGAGGCCACAATGAGCAGTTCTTC.

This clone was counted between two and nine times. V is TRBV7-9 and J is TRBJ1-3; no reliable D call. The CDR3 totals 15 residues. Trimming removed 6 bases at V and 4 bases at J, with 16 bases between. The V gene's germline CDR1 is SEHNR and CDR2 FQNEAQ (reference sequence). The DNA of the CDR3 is TGTGCCAGCAGGGCGGCTGGCTCATCAGGAAACACCATATATTTT. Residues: CASRAAGSSGNTIYF.

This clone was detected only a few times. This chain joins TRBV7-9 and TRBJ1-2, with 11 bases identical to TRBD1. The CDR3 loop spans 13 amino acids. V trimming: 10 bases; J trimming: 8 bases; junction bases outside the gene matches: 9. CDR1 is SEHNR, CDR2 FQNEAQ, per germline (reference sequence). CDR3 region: CAIPGQGVGGYTF. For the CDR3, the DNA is TGTGCCATTCCGGGACAGGGGGTTGGCGGCTACACCTTC.

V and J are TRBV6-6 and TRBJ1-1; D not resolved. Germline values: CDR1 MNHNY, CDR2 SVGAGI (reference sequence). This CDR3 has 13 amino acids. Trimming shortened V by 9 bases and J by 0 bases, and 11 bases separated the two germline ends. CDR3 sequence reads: CASESHMNTEAFF. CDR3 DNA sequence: TGTGCCAGTGAGTCCCATATGAACACTGAAGCTTTCTTT.

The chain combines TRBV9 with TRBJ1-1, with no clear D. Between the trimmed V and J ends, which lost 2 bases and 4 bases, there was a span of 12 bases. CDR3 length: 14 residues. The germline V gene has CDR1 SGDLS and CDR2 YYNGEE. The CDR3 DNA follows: TGTGCCAGCAGCGTTCAGTCTCAGGTCACTGAAGCTTTCTTT. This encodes CASSVQSQVTEAFF.

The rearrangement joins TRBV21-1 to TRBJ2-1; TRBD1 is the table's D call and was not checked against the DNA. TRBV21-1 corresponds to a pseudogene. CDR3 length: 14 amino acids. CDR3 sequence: CASSPLPAYNEQFF. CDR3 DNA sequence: TGTGCCAGCAGCCCCCTTCCAGCCTACAATGAGCAGTTCTTC.

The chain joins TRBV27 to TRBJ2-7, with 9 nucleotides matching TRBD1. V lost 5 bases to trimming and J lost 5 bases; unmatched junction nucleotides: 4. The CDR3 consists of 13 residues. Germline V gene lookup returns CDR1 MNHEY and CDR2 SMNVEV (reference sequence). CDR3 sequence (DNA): TGTGCCAGCAGTCTACAGGGGGCCAACGAGCAGTACTTC. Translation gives CASSLQGANEQYF.

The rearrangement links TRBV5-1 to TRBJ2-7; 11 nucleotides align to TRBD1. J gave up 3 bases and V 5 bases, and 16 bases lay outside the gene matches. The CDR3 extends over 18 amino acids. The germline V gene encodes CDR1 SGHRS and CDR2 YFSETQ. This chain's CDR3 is CASSRTGGAGYGGYEQYF. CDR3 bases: TGCGCCAGCAGTCGGACAGGGGGCGCCGGCTATGGGGGCTACGAGCAGTACTTC.

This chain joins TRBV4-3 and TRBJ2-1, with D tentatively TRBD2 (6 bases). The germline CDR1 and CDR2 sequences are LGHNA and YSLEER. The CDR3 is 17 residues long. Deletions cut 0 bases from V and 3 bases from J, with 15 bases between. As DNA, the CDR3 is TGCGCCAGCAGCCAAGATGACTTACGGGAGATCTACAATGAGCAGTTCTTC. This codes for CASSQDDLREIYNEQFF.

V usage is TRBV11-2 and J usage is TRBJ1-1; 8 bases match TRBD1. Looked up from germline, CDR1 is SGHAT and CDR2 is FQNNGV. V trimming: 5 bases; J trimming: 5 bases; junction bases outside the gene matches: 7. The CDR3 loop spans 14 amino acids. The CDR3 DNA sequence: TGTGCCAGCAGCCCAACAACAGGGGGAACTGAAGCTTTCTTT. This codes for CASSPTTGGTEAFF.

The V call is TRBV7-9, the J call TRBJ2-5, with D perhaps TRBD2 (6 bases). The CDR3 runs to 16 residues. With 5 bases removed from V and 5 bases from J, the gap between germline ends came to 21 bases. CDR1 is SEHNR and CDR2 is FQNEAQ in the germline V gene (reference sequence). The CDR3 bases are TGTGCCAGCAGCCCCGGCCTGACTAGAATGGTGGAGACCCAGTACTTC. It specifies CASSPGLTRMVETQYF. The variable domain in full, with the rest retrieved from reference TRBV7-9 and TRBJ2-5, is DTGVSQNPRHKITKRGQNVTFRCDPISEHNRLYWYRQTLGQGPEFLTYFQNEAQLEKSRLLSDRFSAERPKGSFSTLEIQRTEQGDSAMYLCASSPGLTRMVETQYFGPGTRLLVL.

CDR3 sequence (DNA): TGCGCCAGCAGTGAGTCAAGGACCGGGACAGGGAACACTGAAGCTTTCTTT. Protein product: CASSESRTGTGNTEAFF. The genes are TRBV10-2 and TRBJ1-1; 8 bases match TRBD1. After removal of 0 bases from V and 1 base from J, the junction contained 7 bases not matched to a gene. Germline loops: CDR1 WSHSY, CDR2 SAAADI. The CDR3 sequence is 17 residues long.

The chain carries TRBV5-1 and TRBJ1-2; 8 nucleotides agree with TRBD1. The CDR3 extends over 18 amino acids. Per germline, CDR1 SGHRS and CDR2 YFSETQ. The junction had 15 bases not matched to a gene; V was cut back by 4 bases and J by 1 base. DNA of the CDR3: TGCGCCAGCAGCGTTGGTCGGAGACAGGGGAGCGGTAACTATGGCTACACCTTC. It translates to CASSVGRRQGSGNYGYTF.

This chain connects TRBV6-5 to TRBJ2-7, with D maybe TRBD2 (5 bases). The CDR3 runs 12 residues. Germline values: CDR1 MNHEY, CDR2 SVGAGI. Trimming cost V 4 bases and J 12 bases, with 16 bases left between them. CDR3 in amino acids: CASSSPSGNPYF. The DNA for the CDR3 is TGTGCCAGCAGTTCCCCTTCGGGGAACCCGTACTTC.

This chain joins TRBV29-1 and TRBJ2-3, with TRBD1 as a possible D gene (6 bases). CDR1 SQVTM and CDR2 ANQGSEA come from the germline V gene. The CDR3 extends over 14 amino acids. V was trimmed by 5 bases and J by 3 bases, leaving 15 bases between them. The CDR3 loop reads CSVRIKQGTDTQYF. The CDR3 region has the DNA TGCAGCGTTAGAATCAAACAGGGAACAGATACGCAGTATTTT.

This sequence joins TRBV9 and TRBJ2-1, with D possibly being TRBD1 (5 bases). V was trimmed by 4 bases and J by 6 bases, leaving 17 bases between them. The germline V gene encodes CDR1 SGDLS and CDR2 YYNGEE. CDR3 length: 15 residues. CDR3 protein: CASSPRTDRFNEQFF. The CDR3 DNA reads TGTGCCAGCAGCCCCCGGACCGACAGATTCAATGAGCAGTTCTTC.

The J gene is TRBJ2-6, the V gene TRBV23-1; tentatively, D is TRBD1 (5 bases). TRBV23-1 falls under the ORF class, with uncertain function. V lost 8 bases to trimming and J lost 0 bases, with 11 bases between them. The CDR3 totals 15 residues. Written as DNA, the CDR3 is TGCGCCAGCCGTGACAGCTCCTCTGGGGCCAACGTCCTGACTTTC. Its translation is CASRDSSSGANVLTF.

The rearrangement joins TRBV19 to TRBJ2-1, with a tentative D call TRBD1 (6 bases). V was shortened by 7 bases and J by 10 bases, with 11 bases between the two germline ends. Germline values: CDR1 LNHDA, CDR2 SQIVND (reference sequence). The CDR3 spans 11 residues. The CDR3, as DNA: TGTGCCAGTATCAGGGGCCGAGAGCAGTTCTTC. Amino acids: CASIRGREQFF.

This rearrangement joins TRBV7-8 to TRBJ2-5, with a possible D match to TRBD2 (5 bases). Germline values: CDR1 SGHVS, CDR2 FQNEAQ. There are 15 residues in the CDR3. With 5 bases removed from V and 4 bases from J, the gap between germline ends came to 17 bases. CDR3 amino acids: CASSRDQDSAETQYF. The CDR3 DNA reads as TGTGCCAGCAGCAGAGACCAGGACTCGGCAGAGACCCAGTACTTC.

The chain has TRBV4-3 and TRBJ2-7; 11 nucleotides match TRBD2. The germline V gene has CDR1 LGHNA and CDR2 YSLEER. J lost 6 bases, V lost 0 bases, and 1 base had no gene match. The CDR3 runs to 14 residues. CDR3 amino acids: CASSQELAGVEQYF. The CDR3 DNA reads TGCGCCAGCAGCCAAGAACTAGCGGGAGTCGAGCAGTACTTC.

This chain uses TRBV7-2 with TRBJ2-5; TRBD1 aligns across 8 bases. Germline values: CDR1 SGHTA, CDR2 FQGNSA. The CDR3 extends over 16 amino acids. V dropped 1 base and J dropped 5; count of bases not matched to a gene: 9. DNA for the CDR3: TGTGCCAGCAGCTTAGGATGGACAGGGTGGTTGGAGACCCAGTACTTC. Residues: CASSLGWTGWLETQYF.

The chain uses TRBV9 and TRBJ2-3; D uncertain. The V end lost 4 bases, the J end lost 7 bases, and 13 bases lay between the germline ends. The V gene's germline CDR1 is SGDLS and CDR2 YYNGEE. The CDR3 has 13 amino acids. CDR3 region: CASSSRASNTQYF. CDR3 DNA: TGTGCCAGCAGCTCTCGCGCCTCAAATACGCAGTATTTT.